This T cell receptor (beta chain) emerged from a study of T cell responses to AZD1222 COVID-19 vaccine. Study-wide background: Second-dose timings of about 4 or about 12 weeks were pooled.

Study outcomes and limitations: Reports indicate that nearly half of spike-specific TCRs are directed at unmutated variant regions. Donors were mostly white British, more females; clonal diversity possibly underestimated.

The germline V gene has CDR1 GTSNPN and CDR2 SVGIG (reference sequence). The CDR3 covers 13 residues. J gave up 9 bases and V 2 bases, and 2 bases lay outside the gene matches. With regard to this clone: Its antigen is as yet unknown.

The data were produced by immunoSEQ multiplex PCR, yet TCRdb's version contains in-frame clones alone and is incomplete. Here the sample spans 80,000 to 90,000 clones, roughly nine tenths being singletons. The receptor was derived from an adult in good health. The rearrangement uses TRBV30 and TRBJ1-6, with 9 bases fitting TRBD1. The sequences come from peripheral blood, collected on day 0 of AZD1222 vaccination. CDR3 coding DNA: TGTGCCTGGAGTATACAGGGGGCTTCACCCCTCCACTTT. Its translation: CAWSIQGASPLHF.